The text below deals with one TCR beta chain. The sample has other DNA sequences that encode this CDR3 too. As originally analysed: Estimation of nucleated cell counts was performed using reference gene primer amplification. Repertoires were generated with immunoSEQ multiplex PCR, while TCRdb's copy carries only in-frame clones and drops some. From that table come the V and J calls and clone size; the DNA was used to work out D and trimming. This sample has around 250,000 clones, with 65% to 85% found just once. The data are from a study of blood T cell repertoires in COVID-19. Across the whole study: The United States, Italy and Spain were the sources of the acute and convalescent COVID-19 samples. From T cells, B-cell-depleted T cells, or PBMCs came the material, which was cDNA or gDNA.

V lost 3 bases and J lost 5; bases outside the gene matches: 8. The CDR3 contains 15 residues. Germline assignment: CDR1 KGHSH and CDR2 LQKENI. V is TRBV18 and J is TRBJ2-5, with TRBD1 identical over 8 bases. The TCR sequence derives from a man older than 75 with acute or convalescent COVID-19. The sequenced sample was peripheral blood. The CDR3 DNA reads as TGTGCCAGCTCACCGGGGACAGGCGGCGAGGAGACCCAGTACTTC. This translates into CASSPGTGGEETQYF.